Below, 21 T cell receptor beta chains from the same sample are listed, as sequenced in a study of cytomegalovirus exposure and HLA in healthy donors. Using immunoSEQ multiplex PCR, the repertoire was profiled, and TCRdb retains in-frame clones only, with some absent. The data show 200,000 or so clones, with around 84% seen just once and over 10% held by the top ten. Sequences were obtained from PBMCs. These receptors came from a woman in her 30s in good health and CMV-seropositive.

The chain is built from TRBV7-6 and TRBJ2-1; 8 positions match TRBD1. The CDR3 runs 15 residues. Germline CDR1 reads SGHVS; CDR2 reads FNYEAQ. V shed 1 base and J 10 bases; nucleotides not matched to a gene: 9. Here the CDR3 reads CASSLVVDRGDEQFF. Here the CDR3 DNA reads TGTGCCAGCAGCTTAGTTGTAGACAGGGGCGACGAGCAGTTCTTC.

The rearrangement uses TRBV5-1 and TRBJ2-1; weak D call: TRBD2 (6 bases). The CDR3 is 15 amino acids. V lost 2 bases and J lost 4, with 13 bases in between. Germline V gene lookup returns CDR1 SGHRS and CDR2 YFSETQ. The CDR3 DNA sequence: TGCGCCAGCAGCTTACGCGGGGAACGTTACAATGAGCAGTTCTTC. Amino acids: CASSLRGERYNEQFF.

The chain links TRBV19 to TRBJ1-5, with 8 bases lining up with TRBD1. With V trimmed by 7 bases and J by 12 bases, 5 bases remained unmatched. CDR3 length equals 11 residues. Germline-derived CDR1 and CDR2 are LNHDA and SQIVND (reference sequence). The CDR3, as DNA: TGTGCCAGTATCTCAGGGGGCGACCAGCATTTT. It codes for CASISGGDQHF.

The chain recombines TRBV11-2 with TRBJ2-7; 9 nucleotides line up with TRBD1. V lost 4 bases, J lost 6 bases, and 7 bases stayed unmatched. This CDR3 has 14 residues. Germline loops: CDR1 SGHAT, CDR2 FQNNGV. CDR3 sequence reads: CASSWGQGAGEQYF. The CDR3 region has the DNA TGTGCCAGCAGCTGGGGACAGGGCGCAGGCGAGCAGTACTTC.

The CDR3 nucleotides are TGCGCCAGCAGCTTGGTTCCGGGATCTACGACCGGGGAGCTGTTTTTT. Its protein is CASSLVPGSTTGELFF. The V call is TRBV5-1, the J call TRBJ2-2; the D gene is possibly TRBD2 (5 bases). Trimming cost V 0 bases and J 5 bases, with 14 bases left between them. This CDR3 region has 16 residues. Germline CDR1 and CDR2: SGHRS and YFSETQ.

The chain is built from TRBV2 and TRBJ1-4; 12 nucleotides match TRBD1. This CDR3 has 16 residues. V lost 8 bases and J lost 14; bases outside the gene matches: 18. Germline V CDR1 and CDR2: SNHLY, FYNNEI. CDR3 protein: CASGSTSGQGAVALFF. The CDR3 DNA reads as TGTGCCAGCGGAAGCACCTCGGGACAGGGGGCGGTGGCGCTGTTTTTT.

The V and J genes are TRBV5-1 and TRBJ1-2; tentatively, D is TRBD1 (5 bases). The CDR3 contains 14 residues. Trimming took off 4 bases at V and 10 bases at J, with 20 bases between the two ends. CDR1 is SGHRS and CDR2 is YFSETQ in the germline V gene. The CDR3 DNA sequence: TGCGCCAGCAGCCGGGGAGGGCAGGGTTTTGTCTACACCTTC. Translating it yields CASSRGGQGFVYTF.

This clone appeared once. V usage is TRBV6-6 and J usage is TRBJ1-2; 9 bases line up with TRBD1. CDR3 length: 13 amino acids. The germline V gene encodes CDR1 MNHNY and CDR2 SVGAGI (reference sequence). Losses at the gene ends were 4 bases for V and 7 bases for J; bases not matched to a gene: 4. CDR3 in DNA: TGTGCCAGCAGTTTGGGACAGGGCGCTGGCTACACCTTC. Translating gives CASSLGQGAGYTF.

This chain joins TRBV28 and TRBJ2-7, with 9 bases aligning to TRBD2. The CDR3 covers 15 residues. CDR1 MDHEN and CDR2 SYDVKM come from the germline V gene. J was trimmed by 3 bases and V by 6 bases; bases with no gene match: 9. Here the CDR3 DNA reads TGTGCCAGCAGGAATAGCGGGAGTAGTATCTACGAGCAGTACTTC. Amino acids: CASRNSGSSIYEQYF. The whole variable domain, filled in from reference TRBV28 and TRBJ2-7, reads DVKVTQSSRYLVKRTGEKVFLECVQDMDHENMFWYRQDPGLGLRLIYFSYDVKMKEKGDIPEGYSVSREKKERFSLILESASTNQTSMYLCASRNSGSSIYEQYFGPGTRLTVT.

The rearrangement joins TRBV30 to TRBJ2-2, with TRBD1 as a possible D gene (6 bases). This CDR3 contains 17 residues. The germline V gene has CDR1 GTSNPN and CDR2 SVGIG (reference sequence). V lost 1 base and J lost 4, with 19 bases in between. In DNA, the CDR3 is TGTGCCTGGAGTGGGGACACCCGGGCTTTTGGCACCGGGGAGCTGTTTTTT. Translating gives CAWSGDTRAFGTGELFF.

The chain employs TRBV7-9 and TRBJ1-2; D is uncertain. The germline CDR1 and CDR2 sequences are SEHNR and FQNEAQ (reference sequence). V was trimmed by 1 base and J by 4 bases, leaving 10 bases between them. The CDR3 spans 14 residues. The CDR3: CASSLVQVGYGYTF. The DNA for the CDR3 is TGTGCCAGCAGCTTAGTGCAGGTGGGCTATGGCTACACCTTC.

The rearrangement joins TRBV28 to TRBJ1-2, with a weak D call TRBD1 (6 bases). Germline V lookup: CDR1 MDHEN, CDR2 SYDVKM. Trimming cost V 4 bases and J 9 bases, with 21 bases left between them. CDR3 length: 15 residues. This CDR3 reads CASSSGGHEGGRYTF. For the CDR3, the DNA is TGTGCCAGCAGTTCGGGGGGCCACGAAGGGGGACGCTACACCTTC.

The V call is TRBV4-2, the J call TRBJ2-3, with 12 bases lining up with TRBD2. The germline V gene encodes CDR1 LGHNA and CDR2 YNFKEQ. This CDR3 region has 15 residues. Unmatched junction bases numbered 5, after V lost 4 bases and J lost 6 bases. DNA of the CDR3: TGTGCCAGCAGCCCTAGACTAGCGGGAGTGGATACGCAGTATTTT. Translating gives CASSPRLAGVDTQYF.

The rearrangement links TRBV27 to TRBJ1-2; the D gene is possibly TRBD1 (5 bases). This CDR3 has 13 amino acids. V gave up 6 bases and J gave up 5 bases, with 13 bases separating them. CDR1 is MNHEY and CDR2 is SMNVEV in the germline V gene (reference sequence). The CDR3 reads CASSPTAFYGYTF. The CDR3 bases are TGTGCCAGCAGCCCGACAGCCTTTTATGGCTACACCTTC.

This chain links TRBV5-1 with TRBJ2-2, with D possibly TRBD1 on 6 matching bases. Germline V gene data show CDR1 as SGHRS and CDR2 as YFSETQ. The CDR3 is 15 residues long. V dropped 2 bases and J dropped 2 bases, with 10 bases sitting between them. The CDR3 sequence is CASSFQDSNTGELFF. CDR3 DNA: TGCGCCAGCAGCTTTCAGGACAGTAACACCGGGGAGCTGTTTTTT.

The genes are TRBV14 and TRBJ1-2, with D possibly TRBD1 on 5 matching bases. Germline CDR1 reads SGHDN; CDR2 reads FVKESK. This CDR3 has 17 residues. Trimming left V 2 bases short and J 8 bases short, with 24 bases between. The CDR3 reads CASSQTFGRARLGGYTF. The CDR3 nucleotides are TGTGCCAGCAGCCAAACTTTTGGCAGGGCACGATTAGGCGGCTACACCTTC.

The chain carries TRBV29-1 and TRBJ2-4; TRBD2 matches 8 bases. Trimming cost V 6 bases and J 7 bases; bases outside gene matches: 14. The CDR3 runs 15 residues. Looked up from germline, CDR1 is SQVTM and CDR2 is ANQGSEA. CDR3 amino acids: CSVASQSGGLNIQYF. In DNA form, the CDR3 reads TGCAGCGTAGCCTCCCAGTCGGGGGGGTTGAACATTCAGTACTTC.

This clone was counted a single time. CDR3 sequence: CAGPGQGSYNEQFF. The CDR3 nucleotides are TGTGCCGGACCCGGACAGGGTTCCTACAATGAGCAGTTCTTC. This chain joins TRBV2 and TRBJ2-1; TRBD1 matches at 8 bases. The CDR3 length is 14 residues. Trimming took 11 bases from V and 1 from J; bases not matched to a gene: 7. Germline V gene sequence: CDR1 SNHLY, CDR2 FYNNEI.

The chain joins TRBV9 to TRBJ2-1, with D uncertain. Germline V gives CDR1 SGDLS, CDR2 YYNGEE. The CDR3 runs to 14 residues. V was trimmed by 0 bases and J by 0 bases, leaving 4 bases between them. Written as DNA, the CDR3 is TGTGCCAGCAGCGTAGTTAGCTCCTACAATGAGCAGTTCTTC. Encoded protein: CASSVVSSYNEQFF. Supplemented by reference TRBV9 and TRBJ2-1, the full variable domain reads DSGVTQTPKHLITATGQRVTLRCSPRSGDLSVYWYQQSLDQGLQFLIQYYNGEERAKGNILERFSAQQFPDLHSELNLSSLELGDSALYFCASSVVSSYNEQFFGPGTRLTVL.

The chain carries TRBV28 and TRBJ2-5; possible D gene TRBD1, 6 bases. Trimming shortened V by 6 bases and J by 2 bases, and 16 bases separated the two germline ends. The CDR3 contains 15 residues. In germline, CDR1 is MDHEN, CDR2 SYDVKM. In DNA, the CDR3 is TGTGCCAGCAGACCGGACAGAAAAGGGCAAGAGACCCAGTACTTC. Its translation: CASRPDRKGQETQYF.

J is TRBJ2-7 and V is TRBV29-1; TRBD1 might be the D (5 bases). V lost 5 bases and J 12 bases, leaving 20 bases between the germline ends. Germline assignment: CDR1 SQVTM and CDR2 ANQGSEA. The CDR3 spans 12 residues. The CDR3 is CSVTTLREATYF. CDR3 coding DNA: TGCAGCGTTACGACCCTCAGGGAAGCTACGTACTTC.